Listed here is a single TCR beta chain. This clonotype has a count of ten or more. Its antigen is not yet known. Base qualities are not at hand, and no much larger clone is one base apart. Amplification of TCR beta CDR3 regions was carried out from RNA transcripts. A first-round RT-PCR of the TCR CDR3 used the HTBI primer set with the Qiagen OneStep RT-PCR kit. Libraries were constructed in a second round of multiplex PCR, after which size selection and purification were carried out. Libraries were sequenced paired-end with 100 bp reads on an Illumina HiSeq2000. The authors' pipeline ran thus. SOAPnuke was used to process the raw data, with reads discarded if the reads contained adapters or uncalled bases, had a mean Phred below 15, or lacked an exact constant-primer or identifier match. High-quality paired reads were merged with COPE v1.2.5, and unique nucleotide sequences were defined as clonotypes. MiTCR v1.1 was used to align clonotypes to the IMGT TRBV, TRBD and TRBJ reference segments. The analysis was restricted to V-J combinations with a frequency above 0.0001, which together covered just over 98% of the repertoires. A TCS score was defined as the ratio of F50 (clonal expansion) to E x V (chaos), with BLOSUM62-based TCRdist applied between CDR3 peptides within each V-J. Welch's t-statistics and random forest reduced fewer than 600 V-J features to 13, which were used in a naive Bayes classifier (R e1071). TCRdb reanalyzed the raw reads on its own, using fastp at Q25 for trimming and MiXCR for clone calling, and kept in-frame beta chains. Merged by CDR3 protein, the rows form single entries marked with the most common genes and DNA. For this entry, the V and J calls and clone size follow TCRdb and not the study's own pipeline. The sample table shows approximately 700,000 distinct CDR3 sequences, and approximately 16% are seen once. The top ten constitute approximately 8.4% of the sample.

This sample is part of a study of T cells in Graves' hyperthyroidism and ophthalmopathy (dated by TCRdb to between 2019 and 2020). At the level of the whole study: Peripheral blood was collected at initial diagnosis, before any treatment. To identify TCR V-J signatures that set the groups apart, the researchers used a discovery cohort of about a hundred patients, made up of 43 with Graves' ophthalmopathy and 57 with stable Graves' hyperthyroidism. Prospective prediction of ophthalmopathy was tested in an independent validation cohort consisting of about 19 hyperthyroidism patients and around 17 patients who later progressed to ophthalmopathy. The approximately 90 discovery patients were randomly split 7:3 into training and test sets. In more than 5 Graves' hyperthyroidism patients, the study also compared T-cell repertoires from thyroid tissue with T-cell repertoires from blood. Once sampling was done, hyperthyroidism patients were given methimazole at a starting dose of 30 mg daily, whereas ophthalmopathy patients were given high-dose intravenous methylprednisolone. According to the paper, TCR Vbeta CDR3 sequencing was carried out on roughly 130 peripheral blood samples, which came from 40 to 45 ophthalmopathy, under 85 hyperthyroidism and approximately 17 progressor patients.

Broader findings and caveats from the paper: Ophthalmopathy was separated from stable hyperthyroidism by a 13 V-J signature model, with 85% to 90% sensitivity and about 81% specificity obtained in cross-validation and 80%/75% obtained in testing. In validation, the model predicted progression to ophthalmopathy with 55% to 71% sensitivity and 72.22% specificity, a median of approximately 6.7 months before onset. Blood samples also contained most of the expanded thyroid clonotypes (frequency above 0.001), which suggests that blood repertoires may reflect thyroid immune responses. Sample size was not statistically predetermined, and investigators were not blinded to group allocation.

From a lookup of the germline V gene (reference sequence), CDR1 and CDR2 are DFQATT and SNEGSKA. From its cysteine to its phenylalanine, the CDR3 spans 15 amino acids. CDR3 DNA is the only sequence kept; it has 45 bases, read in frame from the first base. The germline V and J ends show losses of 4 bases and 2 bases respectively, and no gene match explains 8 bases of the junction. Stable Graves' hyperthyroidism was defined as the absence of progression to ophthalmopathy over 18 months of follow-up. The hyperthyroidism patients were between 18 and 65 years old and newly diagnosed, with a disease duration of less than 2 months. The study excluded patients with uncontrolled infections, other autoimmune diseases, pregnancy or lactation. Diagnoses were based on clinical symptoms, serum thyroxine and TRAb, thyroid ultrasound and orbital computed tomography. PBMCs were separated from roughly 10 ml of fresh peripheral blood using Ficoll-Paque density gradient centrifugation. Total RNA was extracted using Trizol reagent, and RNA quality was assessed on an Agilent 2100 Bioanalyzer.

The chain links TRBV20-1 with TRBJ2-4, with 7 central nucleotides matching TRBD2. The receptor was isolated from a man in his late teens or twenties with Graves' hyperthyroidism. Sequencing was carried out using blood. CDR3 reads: CSATPLSGSKNIQYF. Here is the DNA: TGCAGTGCTACTCCCCTTAGCGGGTCCAAAAACATTCAGTACTTC.